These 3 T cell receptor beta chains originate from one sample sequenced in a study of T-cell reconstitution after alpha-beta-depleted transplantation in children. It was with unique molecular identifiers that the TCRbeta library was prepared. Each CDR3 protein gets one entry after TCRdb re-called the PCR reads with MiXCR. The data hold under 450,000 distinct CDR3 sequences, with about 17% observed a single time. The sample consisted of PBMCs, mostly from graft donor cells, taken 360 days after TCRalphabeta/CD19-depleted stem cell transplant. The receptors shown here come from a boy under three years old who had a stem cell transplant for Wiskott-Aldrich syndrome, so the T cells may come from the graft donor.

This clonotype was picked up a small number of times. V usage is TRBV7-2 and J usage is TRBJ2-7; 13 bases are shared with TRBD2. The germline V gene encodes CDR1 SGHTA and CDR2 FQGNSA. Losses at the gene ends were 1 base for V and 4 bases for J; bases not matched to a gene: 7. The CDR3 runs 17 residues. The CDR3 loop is CASSLGRTSGRVYEQYF. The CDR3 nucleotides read TGTGCCAGCAGCTTAGGCCGGACTAGCGGGAGAGTATACGAGCAGTACTTC. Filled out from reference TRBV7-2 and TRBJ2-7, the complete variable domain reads GAGVSQSPSNKVTEKGKDVELRCDPISGHTALYWYRQSLGQGLEFLIYFQGNSAPDKSGLPSDRFSAERTGGSVSTLTIQRTQQEDSAVYLCASSLGRTSGRVYEQYFGPGTRLTVT.

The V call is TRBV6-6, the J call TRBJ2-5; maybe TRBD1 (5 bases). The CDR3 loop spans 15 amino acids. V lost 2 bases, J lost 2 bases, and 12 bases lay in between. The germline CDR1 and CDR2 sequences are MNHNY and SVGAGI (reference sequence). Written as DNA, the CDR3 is TGTGCCAGCAGTTACGGGGCGGAGCTTCAAGAGACCCAGTACTTC. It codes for CASSYGAELQETQYF.

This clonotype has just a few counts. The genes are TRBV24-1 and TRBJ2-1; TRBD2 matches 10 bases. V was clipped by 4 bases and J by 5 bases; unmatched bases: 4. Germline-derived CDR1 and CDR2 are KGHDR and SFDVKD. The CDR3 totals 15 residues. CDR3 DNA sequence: TGTGCCACCAGTGACCCCGGGACTAGCGACAATGAGCAGTTCTTC. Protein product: CATSDPGTSDNEQFF.